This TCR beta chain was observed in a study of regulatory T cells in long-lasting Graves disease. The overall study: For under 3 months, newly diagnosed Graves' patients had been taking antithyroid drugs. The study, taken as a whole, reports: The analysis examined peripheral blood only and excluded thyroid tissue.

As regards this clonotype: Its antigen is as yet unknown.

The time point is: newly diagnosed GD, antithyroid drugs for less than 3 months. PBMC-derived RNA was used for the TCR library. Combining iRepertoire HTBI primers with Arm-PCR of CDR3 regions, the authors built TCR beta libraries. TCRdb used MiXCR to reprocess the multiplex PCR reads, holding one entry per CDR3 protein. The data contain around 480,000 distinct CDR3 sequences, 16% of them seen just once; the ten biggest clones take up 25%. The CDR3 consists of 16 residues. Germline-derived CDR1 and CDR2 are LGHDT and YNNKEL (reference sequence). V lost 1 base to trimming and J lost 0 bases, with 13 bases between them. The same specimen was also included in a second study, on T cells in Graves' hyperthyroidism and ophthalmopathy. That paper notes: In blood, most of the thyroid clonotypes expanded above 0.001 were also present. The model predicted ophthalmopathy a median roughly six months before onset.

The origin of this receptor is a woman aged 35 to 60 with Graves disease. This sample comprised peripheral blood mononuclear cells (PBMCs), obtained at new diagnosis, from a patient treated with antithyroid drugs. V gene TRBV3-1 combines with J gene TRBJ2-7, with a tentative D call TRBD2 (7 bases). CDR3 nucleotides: TGTGCCAGCAGCCAAGGTTCGAGGGGGGGCTCCTACGAGCAGTACTTC. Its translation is CASSQGSRGGSYEQYF.